The 26 T cell receptor beta chains reported below all come from one sample, sequenced in a study of blood T cell repertoires in COVID-19 (TCRdb year 2020). Library preparation employed the immunoSEQ multiplex PCR assay. TCRdb mirrors the immuneACCESS table, restricted to in-frame sequences. Some clones are absent from its copies; in checked studies, under half trace to an unresolved V gene, and the reason for the others is unknown. A total of about 190,000 clones appear in this sample, about 83% of them only once. 4% to 6% of the sample is held by the ten biggest clonotypes. The material sequenced was peripheral blood. The receptors here all came from a woman in her 70s with active or convalescent COVID-19.

The chain joins TRBV30 to TRBJ2-1, with D tentatively TRBD2 (10 bases). The CDR3 is 16 amino acids. Trimming left V 4 bases short and J 8 bases short, with 24 bases between. The germline V gene has CDR1 GTSNPN and CDR2 SVGIG (reference sequence). CDR3 in amino acids: CAWNRGLLAGVDEQFF. The CDR3, as DNA: TGTGCCTGGAACAGGGGGCTTCTAGCGGGAGTAGATGAGCAGTTCTTC. The complete variable domain, with remaining parts taken from reference TRBV30 and TRBJ2-1, reads SQTIHQWPATLVQPVGSPLSLECTVEGTSNPNLYWYRQAAGRGLQLLFYSVGIGQISSEVPQNLSASRPQDRQFILSSKKLLLSDSGFYLCAWNRGLLAGVDEQFFGPGTRLTVL.

J is TRBJ2-5 and V is TRBV28; 9 bases are shared with TRBD1. This CDR3 spans 18 amino acids. V was clipped by 4 bases and J by 7 bases; unmatched bases: 19. Germline values: CDR1 MDHEN, CDR2 SYDVKM. The CDR3 coding sequence is TGTGCCAGCAGTTCGGTGACAGGGGGGCCACCAGGAGTGGGGACCCAGTACTTC. This codes for CASSSVTGGPPGVGTQYF.

This clone was seen only a few times. The chain uses TRBV25-1 and TRBJ2-7; TRBD1 matches 8 bases. In germline, CDR1 is MGHDK, CDR2 SYGVNS. V gave up 2 bases and J gave up 2 bases; unmatched junction bases: 2. The CDR3 consists of 14 residues. Written as DNA, the CDR3 is TGTGCCAGCAGTGAAGTGACAGGGGCCTACGAGCAGTACTTC. It is translated as CASSEVTGAYEQYF.

The chain carries TRBV5-1 and TRBJ1-5; D is unclear. The ends were cut back, 0 bases at V and 6 bases at J, with 10 bases in the middle. This CDR3 is built from 14 residues. Germline V lookup: CDR1 SGHRS, CDR2 YFSETQ. The CDR3 sequence is CASSLDSSSQPQHF. The CDR3 DNA follows: TGCGCCAGCAGCTTGGATTCGAGTAGTCAGCCCCAGCATTTT. The whole variable domain, filled in from reference TRBV5-1 and TRBJ1-5, reads KAGVTQTPRYLIKTRGQQVTLSCSPISGHRSVSWYQQTPGQGLQFLFEYFSETQRNKGNFPGRFSGRQFSNSRSEMNVSTLELGDSALYLCASSLDSSSQPQHFGDGTRLSIL.

The chain carries TRBV15 and TRBJ2-5; 7 bases agree with TRBD2. V lost 0 bases, J lost 0 bases, and 4 bases stayed unmatched. The CDR3 sequence is 16 residues long. CDR1 is LNHNV, CDR2 YYDKDF, per germline (reference sequence). CDR3 protein: CATSRDGGGNQETQYF. In DNA, the CDR3 is TGTGCCACCAGCAGAGACGGCGGGGGTAACCAAGAGACCCAGTACTTC.

The gene calls are TRBV7-9 and TRBJ1-2; 7 nucleotides agree with TRBD1. Germline lookup yields CDR1 SEHNR and CDR2 FQNEAQ (reference sequence). This CDR3 has 13 residues. V lost 1 base, J lost 6 bases, and 2 bases stayed unmatched. Here the CDR3 reads CASSLVGGHGYTF. The CDR3 DNA sequence: TGTGCCAGCAGCTTAGTAGGGGGCCATGGCTACACCTTC.

The chain employs TRBV5-4 and TRBJ2-7, with D perhaps matching TRBD2 (6 bases). Germline CDR1 reads SGHNT; CDR2 reads YYREEE (reference sequence). CDR3 length equals 14 residues. V was shortened by 4 bases and J by 3 bases, with 14 bases between the two germline ends. The DNA of the CDR3 is TGTGCCAGCAGCCCCGGAGGGGCTGACTACGAGCAGTACTTC. This translates into CASSPGGADYEQYF.

This CDR3 is CASSLAGTSGSTDTQYF. CDR3 bases: TGTGCCAGCAGCTTAGCCGGGACTAGCGGAAGCACAGATACGCAGTATTTT. J is TRBJ2-3 and V is TRBV7-2, with TRBD2 matching over 11 bases. In germline, CDR1 is SGHTA, CDR2 FQGNSA. The CDR3 totals 17 residues. With 0 bases clipped from V and 0 bases from J, the junction kept 2 bases outside the gene matches.

CDR3 in amino acids: CAIGSGTSTGELFF. CDR3 coding DNA: TGTGCCATCGGATCCGGGACTAGCACCGGGGAGCTGTTTTTT. The chain couples TRBV19 to TRBJ2-2; 8 positions agree with TRBD2. CDR3 length equals 14 residues. V shed 10 bases, J shed 4 bases, and the junction held 8 bases outside the gene matches. Germline V gene data show CDR1 as LNHDA and CDR2 as SQIVND (reference sequence).

This chain links TRBV19 with TRBJ2-3, with TRBD2 matching 11 bases. This CDR3 has 15 amino acids. CDR1 and CDR2 (germline): LNHDA, SQIVND (reference sequence). The V gene end was trimmed by 6 bases and the J gene end by 4 bases; junction bases not matched to a gene: 6. This CDR3 reads CASRRTSGLSDTQYF. CDR3 nucleotides: TGTGCCAGTAGAAGGACTAGCGGGTTGTCAGATACGCAGTATTTT.

The CDR3 DNA sequence: TGTGCCAGCAGGAAACAGGGCGGCTATGGCTACACCTTC. As protein: CASRKQGGYGYTF. The chain recombines TRBV9 with TRBJ1-2, with a weak D call TRBD1 (6 bases). This CDR3 spans 13 amino acids. V was clipped by 5 bases and J by 4 bases, with 12 bases between them. Germline V gives CDR1 SGDLS, CDR2 YYNGEE. The variable domain in full, completed from reference TRBV9 and TRBJ1-2, reads DSGVTQTPKHLITATGQRVTLRCSPRSGDLSVYWYQQSLDQGLQFLIQYYNGEERAKGNILERFSAQQFPDLHSELNLSSLELGDSALYFCASRKQGGYGYTFGSGTRLTVV.

The J gene is TRBJ1-5, the V gene TRBV6-5, with D possibly matching TRBD1 (6 bases). Germline-derived CDR1 and CDR2 are MNHEY and SVGAGI. Trimming stripped 8 bases from V and 7 bases from J, with 21 bases between. The CDR3 consists of 15 residues. DNA for the CDR3: TGTGCCAGCCAAGACGCAGGGGCCGGCTGGCAGCCCCAGCATTTT. Its translation: CASQDAGAGWQPQHF.

This chain joins TRBV7-2 and TRBJ2-3; D may be TRBD1 (5 bases). CDR1 is SGHTA and CDR2 is FQGNSA in the germline V gene. The CDR3 loop spans 15 amino acids. Trimming cost V 3 bases and J 0 bases, with 10 bases left between them. The CDR3 region is CASSFGHLSTDTQYF. CDR3 bases: TGTGCCAGCAGCTTCGGACACCTTAGCACAGATACGCAGTATTTT.

The genes are TRBV12-3 or TRBV12-4 and TRBJ2-2; 8 positions match TRBD1. CDR3 length equals 13 residues. Unmatched junction bases numbered 3, after V lost 6 bases and J lost 6 bases. Here the CDR3 DNA reads TGTGCCAGCAGGACAGGGGTCGCCGGGGAGCTGTTTTTT. Translating gives CASRTGVAGELFF.

V is TRBV5-4 and J is TRBJ2-7; perhaps TRBD1 as D (6 bases). This CDR3 has 13 residues. V lost 0 bases to trimming and J lost 3 bases, with 7 bases between them. Germline V lookup: CDR1 SGHNT, CDR2 YYREEE (reference sequence). CDR3 region: CASSLGDNYEQYF. Here the CDR3 DNA reads TGTGCCAGCAGCTTGGGGGACAACTACGAGCAGTACTTC.

This clone showed up just once. V usage is TRBV5-5 and J usage is TRBJ1-2, with 8 bases that match TRBD1. The CDR3 loop spans 14 amino acids. CDR1 and CDR2 from the germline V gene are SGHKS and YYEKEE (reference sequence). The trim removed 0 bases at V and 7 bases at J, leaving 5 bases unmatched. The chain's CDR3 is CASSLVQGAGGYTF. CDR3 bases: TGTGCCAGCAGCTTGGTTCAGGGGGCAGGTGGCTACACCTTC.

This chain uses TRBV7-9 with TRBJ2-7; 8 bases map to TRBD1. The CDR3 consists of 15 residues. Germline V lookup: CDR1 SEHNR, CDR2 FQNEAQ (reference sequence). V lost 6 bases and J lost 0; bases outside the gene matches: 7. The CDR3 is CASSQQGGYSYEQYF. The CDR3 coding sequence is TGTGCCAGCAGTCAACAGGGGGGATACTCCTACGAGCAGTACTTC.

V is TRBV19 and J is TRBJ2-4; possibly TRBD1 for D (8 bases). From germline, CDR1 is LNHDA and CDR2 SQIVND (reference sequence). Trimming stripped 10 bases from V and 8 bases from J, with 18 bases between. The CDR3 spans 13 residues. The CDR3 sequence: CATKIQGGDIQYF. For the CDR3, the DNA is TGTGCCACCAAAATACAGGGGGGGGACATTCAGTACTTC.

The chain links TRBV19 to TRBJ1-6; D call uncertain. Germline V gives CDR1 LNHDA, CDR2 SQIVND (reference sequence). This CDR3 comprises 13 residues. Trimming stripped 6 bases from V and 6 bases from J, with 9 bases between. CDR3 in DNA: TGTGCCAGTAGAGAGGAGAGTAATTCACCCCTCCACTTT. It yields the protein CASREESNSPLHF.

The V and J genes are TRBV9 and TRBJ1-1; D is ambiguous. V lost 1 base and J 1 base, leaving 8 bases between the germline ends. The CDR3 spans 14 residues. From germline, CDR1 is SGDLS and CDR2 YYNGEE. In DNA form, the CDR3 reads TGTGCCAGCAGCGTAAATCTTAGGAACACTGAAGCTTTCTTT. This translates into CASSVNLRNTEAFF. The whole variable domain, remainder taken from reference TRBV9 and TRBJ1-1, is DSGVTQTPKHLITATGQRVTLRCSPRSGDLSVYWYQQSLDQGLQFLIQYYNGEERAKGNILERFSAQQFPDLHSELNLSSLELGDSALYFCASSVNLRNTEAFFGQGTRLTVV.

The chain uses TRBV14 and TRBJ2-2; 9 bases are shared with TRBD2. Trimming took 3 bases from V and 7 from J; bases not matched to a gene: 6. There are 15 residues in the CDR3. The germline V gene encodes CDR1 SGHDN and CDR2 FVKESK. CDR3 DNA: TGTGCCAGCAGCCACAAGCTAGCGGGGAGCGGGGAGCTGTTTTTT. Residues: CASSHKLAGSGELFF. The entire variable domain, with the rest obtained from reference TRBV14 and TRBJ2-2, is as follows: EAGVTQFPSHSVIEKGQTVTLRCDPISGHDNLYWYRRVMGKEIKFLLHFVKESKQDESGMPNNRFLAERTGGTYSTLKVQPAELEDSGVYFCASSHKLAGSGELFFGEGSRLTVL.

Notes on this clone: The same CDR3 is also encoded by other DNA sequences in this sample. The rearrangement links TRBV12-3 or TRBV12-4 to TRBJ1-1; D unresolved. The CDR3 spans 13 residues. With 5 bases removed from V and 0 bases from J, the gap between germline ends came to 7 bases. The CDR3 reads CASSLQMNTEAFF. The CDR3, as DNA: TGTGCCAGCAGTCTCCAGATGAACACTGAAGCTTTCTTT.

The V call is TRBV4-2, the J call TRBJ2-1; D not resolved. The germline CDR1 and CDR2 sequences are LGHNA and YNFKEQ. This CDR3 spans 16 amino acids. Trimming took 0 bases from V and 8 from J, leaving 17 bases between them. CDR3 residues: CASSQDETAHSDEQFF. The CDR3, as DNA: TGTGCCAGCAGCCAAGATGAGACTGCTCATTCCGATGAGCAGTTCTTC.

V usage is TRBV24-1 and J usage is TRBJ2-1; 10 nucleotides align to TRBD2. CDR1 and CDR2 from the germline V gene are KGHDR and SFDVKD. Trimming cost V 5 bases and J 3 bases; bases outside gene matches: 3. There are 15 residues in the CDR3. This CDR3 is CATSGGLAVYNEQFF. For the CDR3, the DNA is TGTGCCACCAGTGGCGGACTAGCGGTCTACAATGAGCAGTTCTTC.

J is TRBJ2-5 and V is TRBV9; TRBD1 might be the D (5 bases). This CDR3 has 12 amino acids. Per germline, CDR1 SGDLS and CDR2 YYNGEE. Between the trimmed V and J ends, which lost 3 bases and 3 bases, there was a span of 6 bases. In nucleotides, the CDR3 is TGTGCCAGCAGCGGGACAAAAGAGACCCAGTACTTC. Its translation is CASSGTKETQYF.

This clone is a singleton in its sample. The chain carries TRBV27 and TRBJ2-7; 7 bases are shared with TRBD2. Germline CDR1 MNHEY, CDR2 SMNVEV (reference sequence). V lost 5 bases to trimming and J lost 4 bases; unmatched junction nucleotides: 5. CDR3 size: 13 residues. Written as DNA, the CDR3 is TGTGCCAGCAGTAAGCGGGGAGCATACGAGCAGTACTTC. It encodes CASSKRGAYEQYF.